This TCR beta chain appears in the sequencing data of a study of blood T cells in healthy people across ages. The second PCR ran about 6 to 12 cycles with a sample-barcoded 5' primer and J-beta primers. MiXCR was run by TCRdb on the 5' RACE reads, yielding one entry per CDR3 protein. The data show more than 500,000 distinct CDR3 sequences, about a quarter seen once. This CDR3 is 15 amino acids long. This clonotype has a handful of counts. These data were also filed under a second study, of T cells of mothers and their children.

Sequencing was carried out using blood. This clonotype originated in a boy aged 2 to 10 in good health. The chain employs TRBV12-3 or TRBV12-4 and TRBJ2-7, with 7 positions matching TRBD1. The end of the DNA aligns better with TRBJ2-1, so the J call may be wrong. CDR3 protein: CASSLAPTTGYEQFF. As DNA, the CDR3 is TGTGCCAGCAGTCTTGCCCCGACGACAGGGTATGAGCAGTTCTTC.